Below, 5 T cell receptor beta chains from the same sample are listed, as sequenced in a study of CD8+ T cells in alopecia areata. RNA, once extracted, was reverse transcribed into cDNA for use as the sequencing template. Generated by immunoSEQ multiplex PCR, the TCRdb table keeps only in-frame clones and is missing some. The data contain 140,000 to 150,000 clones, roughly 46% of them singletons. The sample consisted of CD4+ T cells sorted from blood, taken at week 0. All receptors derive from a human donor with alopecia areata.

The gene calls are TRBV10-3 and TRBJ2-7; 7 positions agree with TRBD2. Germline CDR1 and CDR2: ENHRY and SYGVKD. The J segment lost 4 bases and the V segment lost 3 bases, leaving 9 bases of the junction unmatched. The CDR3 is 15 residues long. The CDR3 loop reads CAISDSASGNYEQYF. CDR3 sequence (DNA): TGTGCCATCAGTGATTCAGCTAGCGGAAATTACGAGCAGTACTTC.

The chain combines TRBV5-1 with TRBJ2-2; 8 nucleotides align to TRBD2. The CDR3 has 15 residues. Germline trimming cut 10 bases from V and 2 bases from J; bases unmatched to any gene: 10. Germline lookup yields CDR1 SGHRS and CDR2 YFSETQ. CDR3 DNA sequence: TGCGCCTCGTGCCCGAGCGGGAGTAACACCGGGGAGCTGTTTTTT. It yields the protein CASCPSGSNTGELFF.

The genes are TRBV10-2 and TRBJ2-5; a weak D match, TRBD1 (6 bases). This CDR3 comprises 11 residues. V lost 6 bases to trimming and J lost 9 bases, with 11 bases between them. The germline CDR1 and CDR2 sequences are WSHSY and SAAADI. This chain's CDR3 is CASSGRGAQYF. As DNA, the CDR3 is TGCGCCAGCAGCGGCAGGGGCGCCCAGTACTTC.

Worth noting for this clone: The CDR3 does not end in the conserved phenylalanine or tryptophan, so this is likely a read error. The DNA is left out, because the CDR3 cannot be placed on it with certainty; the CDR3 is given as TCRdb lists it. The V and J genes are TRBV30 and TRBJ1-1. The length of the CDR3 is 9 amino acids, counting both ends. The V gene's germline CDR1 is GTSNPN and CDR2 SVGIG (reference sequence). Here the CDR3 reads CAWSRGLRE.

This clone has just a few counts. The CDR3 region is CSADRGGIEQYF. The CDR3 region has the DNA TGCAGCGCCGACAGGGGAGGCATCGAGCAGTACTTC. This chain links TRBV29-1 with TRBJ2-7, with 8 bases identical to TRBD1. The CDR3 is 12 amino acids. V was clipped by 7 bases and J by 6 bases; unmatched bases: 8. Per the germline V gene, CDR1 is SQVTM and CDR2 is ANQGSEA.